The 26 T cell receptor beta chains in this list originate from one sample, sequenced in a study of shared clonotypes between healthy human individuals. Only in-frame clones appear in the TCRdb table, and some are missing; sequencing was by immunoSEQ multiplex PCR. The table includes around 2.3 million clones, almost 96% detected once. Input material: naive CD4+ T cells sorted from blood. Documented subset: CD45RA+ positively selected. Source of these receptors: a man aged 18 to 30 in good health.

In its sample, this clone was seen once. The rearrangement links TRBV15 to TRBJ2-2; perhaps TRBD2 as D (6 bases). Deletions cut 1 base from V and 5 bases from J, with 20 bases between. CDR1 is LNHNV and CDR2 is YYDKDF in the germline V gene (reference sequence). The CDR3 covers 18 residues. CDR3 region: CATSRGLGGGLLTGELFF. In DNA form, the CDR3 reads TGTGCCACCAGCAGAGGACTCGGGGGAGGCCTTTTAACCGGGGAGCTGTTTTTT. Complete variable domain (other parts from reference TRBV15 and TRBJ2-2): DAMVIQNPRYQVTQFGKPVTLSCSQTLNHNVMYWYQQKSSQAPKLLFHYYDKDFNNEADTPDNFQSRRPNTSFCFLDIRSPGLGDTAMYLCATSRGLGGGLLTGELFFGEGSRLTVL.

This sequence joins TRBV2 and TRBJ1-6; no reliable D call. Germline CDR1 and CDR2: SNHLY and FYNNEI. This CDR3 contains 15 residues. Trimming left V 6 bases short and J 10 bases short, with 19 bases between. This CDR3 reads CASSRVGVGGSPLHF. The CDR3 DNA reads as TGTGCCAGCAGCCGCGTCGGGGTGGGAGGGTCACCCCTCCACTTT.

The J gene is TRBJ1-5, the V gene TRBV5-8, with 7 bases matching TRBD1. Germline values: CDR1 SGHTS, CDR2 YDEGEE. Trimming at V came to 4 bases and at J to 5 bases, leaving 12 bases not matched to a gene. The CDR3 extends over 16 amino acids. CDR3: CASSTRTGGLDQPQHF. The CDR3 DNA reads TGTGCCAGCAGCACACGGACAGGAGGACTCGATCAGCCCCAGCATTTT.

The gene calls are TRBV5-1 and TRBJ1-5; D unresolved. This CDR3 spans 15 amino acids. Trimming cost V 2 bases and J 0 bases, with 9 bases left between them. Looked up from germline, CDR1 is SGHRS and CDR2 is YFSETQ. CDR3 residues: CASSFGVGSNQPQHF. CDR3 DNA sequence: TGCGCCAGCAGCTTCGGGGTTGGTAGCAATCAGCCCCAGCATTTT.

This chain links TRBV6-5 with TRBJ1-1; D remains unclear. Between the trimmed V and J ends, which lost 2 bases and 1 base, there was a span of 8 bases. There are 14 residues in the CDR3. Germline loops: CDR1 MNHEY, CDR2 SVGAGI. As DNA, the CDR3 is TGTGCCAGCAGTTACCTGTGGGGGAACACTGAAGCTTTCTTT. It codes for CASSYLWGNTEAFF.

On this clone: The same CDR3 arises from other DNA sequences in this sample as well. The CDR3 spells CASSLGGTYEQYF. The CDR3 DNA sequence: TGTGCCAGCAGCTTGGGGGGTACCTACGAGCAGTACTTC. V gene TRBV5-4 combines with J gene TRBJ2-7; D gene unclear. The CDR3 extends over 13 amino acids. The germline V gene has CDR1 SGHNT and CDR2 YYREEE (reference sequence). The germline V and J ends were trimmed by 0 bases and 2 bases, with 6 bases remaining between them.

The chain links TRBV11-3 to TRBJ2-7; D ambiguous. Germline CDR1 reads SGHNT; CDR2 reads YENEEA. V lost 5 bases and J 1 base, leaving 15 bases between the germline ends. CDR3 length equals 15 residues. The CDR3 nucleotides read TGTGCCAGCAGCCGGATGGGCGGTGGTTCCTACGAGCAGTACTTC. Protein sequence: CASSRMGGGSYEQYF. Full variable domain (missing parts from reference TRBV11-3 and TRBJ2-7): EAGVVQSPRYKIIEKKQPVAFWCNPISGHNTLYWYLQNLGQGPELLIRYENEEAVDDSQLPKDRFSAERLKGVDSTLKIQPAELGDSAVYLCASSRMGGGSYEQYFGPGTRLTVT.

The rearrangement links TRBV18 to TRBJ2-1; D assignment may be TRBD1 or TRBD2 (5 bases each). CDR1 is KGHSH, CDR2 LQKENI, per germline. V lost 0 bases and J 0 bases, leaving 12 bases between the germline ends. The CDR3 totals 17 residues. The CDR3 sequence: CASSPPEGTSSYNEQFF. For the CDR3, the DNA is TGTGCCAGCTCACCACCGGAAGGGACCAGCTCCTACAATGAGCAGTTCTTC.

The chain recombines TRBV2 with TRBJ2-7; 9 bases match TRBD2. Germline V gene sequence: CDR1 SNHLY, CDR2 FYNNEI. Unmatched junction bases numbered 4, after V lost 3 bases and J lost 1 base. This CDR3 spans 15 amino acids. Here the CDR3 reads CASSDRAGGSYEQYF. CDR3 coding DNA: TGTGCCAGCAGTGACCGAGCGGGGGGATCCTACGAGCAGTACTTC.

V is TRBV6-5 and J is TRBJ1-6; a possible D gene is TRBD1 (6 bases). Germline assignment: CDR1 MNHEY and CDR2 SVGAGI. CDR3 length: 15 amino acids. Trimming pared 2 bases from V and 8 bases from J, leaving 13 bases between. The CDR3 coding sequence is TGTGCCAGCAGTTACCTACAGGGAGGGTATTCACCCCTCCACTTT. Translating gives CASSYLQGGYSPLHF.

The rearrangement links TRBV7-8 to TRBJ1-1; D is unclear. CDR1 and CDR2 (germline): SGHVS, FQNEAQ. The CDR3 consists of 14 residues. V lost 0 bases to trimming and J lost 10 bases, with 15 bases between them. The chain's CDR3 is CASSLAEGVGGAFF. CDR3 nucleotides: TGTGCCAGCAGCTTAGCCGAGGGCGTTGGAGGAGCTTTCTTT.

The V and J genes are TRBV10-3 and TRBJ1-1; possible D gene TRBD1, 5 bases. Trimming cost V 7 bases and J 5 bases, with 11 bases left between them. The CDR3 has 12 amino acids. Germline-derived CDR1 and CDR2 are ENHRY and SYGVKD. CDR3 sequence reads: CAIKEGDTEAFF. For the CDR3, the DNA is TGTGCCATCAAGGAAGGGGATACTGAAGCTTTCTTT.

This chain uses TRBV5-1 with TRBJ2-3; D might be TRBD1 (5 bases). CDR1 is SGHRS and CDR2 is YFSETQ in the germline V gene. V was clipped by 2 bases and J by 3 bases, with 16 bases between them. The CDR3 spans 16 residues. In DNA, the CDR3 is TGCGCCAGCAGCTTTACCCAGGGAAGGGAAACAGATACGCAGTATTTT. Its protein is CASSFTQGRETDTQYF.

V gene TRBV15 combines with J gene TRBJ2-4, with D unresolved. The V gene's germline CDR1 is LNHNV and CDR2 YYDKDF (reference sequence). Between the trimmed V and J ends, which lost 0 bases and 8 bases, there was a span of 14 bases. The length of the CDR3 is 15 residues. For the CDR3, the DNA is TGTGCCACCAGCAGAGATCTGCTGGGGATGGACATTCAGTACTTC. It codes for CATSRDLLGMDIQYF.

Turning to this clone: The sample holds other DNA sequences that translate to the same CDR3. The J gene is TRBJ2-7, the V gene TRBV5-1; no definite D call. V was shortened by 0 bases and J by 2 bases, with 9 bases between the two germline ends. CDR1 is SGHRS and CDR2 is YFSETQ in the germline V gene. The CDR3 spans 14 residues. CDR3 residues: CASSLVQATYEQYF. The CDR3 coding sequence is TGCGCCAGCAGCTTGGTGCAGGCTACCTACGAGCAGTACTTC.

A word on this clone: The same CDR3 is also encoded by other DNA sequences in this sample. The genes are TRBV7-2 and TRBJ2-2; D remains ambiguous. The germline V and J ends were trimmed by 4 bases and 6 bases, with 9 bases remaining between them. Germline V gene lookup returns CDR1 SGHTA and CDR2 FQGNSA. CDR3 size: 13 residues. CDR3 nucleotides: TGTGCCAGCAGCTCCCGGTTGGCCGGGGAGCTGTTTTTT. Translated, it gives CASSSRLAGELFF.

The chain employs TRBV21-1 and TRBJ2-7; the D call TRBD2 from the table was never checked on the DNA. TRBV21-1 is deemed a pseudogene. This CDR3 has 20 amino acids. CDR3 sequence: CASSKAGRGTSGIESYEQYF. The CDR3 nucleotides are TGTGCCAGCAGCAAAGCAGGTAGGGGGACTAGCGGGATAGAATCCTACGAGCAGTACTTC.

This chain links TRBV9 with TRBJ2-2; D perhaps matches TRBD1 (6 bases). In germline, CDR1 is SGDLS, CDR2 YYNGEE. The CDR3 runs 16 residues. V lost 3 bases and J lost 0, with 12 bases in between. The CDR3 sequence is CASSAGQDPNTGELFF. CDR3 nucleotide sequence: TGTGCCAGCAGCGCGGGACAAGACCCGAACACCGGGGAGCTGTTTTTT.

The gene calls are TRBV5-1 and TRBJ1-3, with a weak D call TRBD1 (6 bases). CDR1 is SGHRS, CDR2 YFSETQ, per germline. V lost 0 bases, J lost 0 bases, and 10 bases lay in between. CDR3 length equals 16 residues. This CDR3 reads CASSLDGQHSGNTIYF. CDR3 sequence (DNA): TGCGCCAGCAGCTTGGACGGACAGCACTCTGGAAACACCATATATTTT. The full variable domain, in which reference TRBV5-1 and TRBJ1-3 provide the parts outside the CDR3, is KAGVTQTPRYLIKTRGQQVTLSCSPISGHRSVSWYQQTPGQGLQFLFEYFSETQRNKGNFPGRFSGRQFSNSRSEMNVSTLELGDSALYLCASSLDGQHSGNTIYFGEGSWLTVV.

The rearrangement links TRBV7-3 to TRBJ2-6, with D maybe TRBD2 (6 bases). Germline V lookup: CDR1 SGHTA, CDR2 FQGTGA. Trimming cost V 5 bases and J 0 bases, with 17 bases left between them. The CDR3 is made up of 18 amino acids. The CDR3 region is CASSPGGARSSGANVLTF. The CDR3 bases are TGTGCCAGCAGCCCCGGCGGGGCCCGCAGCTCTGGGGCCAACGTCCTGACTTTC.

CDR3 coding DNA: TGTGCCAGCAGCTCCCAGGCAGCTACCGGGGAGCTGTTTTTT. This sequence encodes CASSSQAATGELFF. This chain uses TRBV7-2 with TRBJ2-2; D unresolved. The CDR3 has 14 amino acids. In germline, CDR1 is SGHTA, CDR2 FQGNSA. The ends were cut back, 4 bases at V and 5 bases at J, with 11 bases in the middle.

The chain is built from TRBV28 and TRBJ2-7; 9 bases line up with TRBD1. The germline gives CDR1 MDHEN, CDR2 SYDVKM. The CDR3 covers 14 residues. V was pared by 2 bases and J by 5 bases, with 4 bases of the junction left unmatched. The CDR3 region has the DNA TGTGCCAGCAGTTTAAGTGACAGGGGGAACGAGCAGTACTTC. It is translated as CASSLSDRGNEQYF.

The J gene is TRBJ1-3, the V gene TRBV2; no firm D call. Germline loops: CDR1 SNHLY, CDR2 FYNNEI. V was shortened by 6 bases and J by 1 base, with 13 bases between the two germline ends. The CDR3 loop spans 15 amino acids. Here the CDR3 DNA reads TGTGCCAGCAGGGCGCCGGGAGCTTCTGGAAACACCATATATTTT. This codes for CASRAPGASGNTIYF.

V usage is TRBV10-3 and J usage is TRBJ2-5; 8 bases agree with TRBD1. The CDR3 spans 15 residues. The junction had 9 bases not matched to a gene; V was cut back by 5 bases and J by 4 bases. Germline V gene lookup returns CDR1 ENHRY and CDR2 SYGVKD. The CDR3 protein is CAISPTGGSGETQYF. The CDR3, as DNA: TGTGCCATCAGTCCAACAGGGGGTAGTGGAGAGACCCAGTACTTC.

Comment on this clone: This may arise from a read error, as a much more abundant clone is one base away. This specimen includes other DNA sequences encoding the same CDR3. The rearrangement joins TRBV5-1 to TRBJ1-5; possible D gene TRBD1, 5 bases. Per the germline V gene, CDR1 is SGHRS and CDR2 is YFSETQ. V lost 0 bases and J 1 base, leaving 8 bases between the germline ends. The CDR3 is made up of 15 amino acids. In nucleotides, the CDR3 is TGCGCCAGCAGCTTGGAAGGGGTCAGCAATCAGCCCCAGCATTTT. The encoded protein is CASSLEGVSNQPQHF.

V usage is TRBV5-4 and J usage is TRBJ1-3; 8 positions agree with TRBD1. Looked up from germline, CDR1 is SGHNT and CDR2 is YYREEE (reference sequence). CDR3 length: 16 amino acids. Losses at the gene ends were 4 bases for V and 0 bases for J; bases not matched to a gene: 6. The CDR3 coding sequence is TGTGCCAGCAGCAAGACAGGGGAGTTCTCTGGAAACACCATATATTTT. Its translation: CASSKTGEFSGNTIYF.